These 32 T cell receptor beta chains were all obtained from the same sample, sequenced in a study of cytomegalovirus exposure and HLA in healthy donors. The PCR was carried out with 60 Vbeta primers and 13 Jbeta primers. Sequencing was performed with immunoSEQ multiplex PCR; in TCRdb, only in-frame clones are kept and a portion is missing. This table holds 110,000 to 150,000 clones, roughly 73% found once. The specimen was PBMCs. The receptors originated from a human donor in good health.

The V call is TRBV12-5, the J call TRBJ2-1, with a possible D match to TRBD1 (6 bases). CDR3 length equals 11 residues. The ends were cut back, 11 bases at V and 6 bases at J, with 11 bases in the middle. Germline V gene data show CDR1 as LGHNT and CDR2 as FRNRAP. The CDR3 DNA sequence: TGTGCTTCCAGGGGACCCAATGAGCAGTTCTTC. Protein sequence: CASRGPNEQFF.

The chain uses TRBV27 and TRBJ1-5; no clear D gene. Germline values: CDR1 MNHEY, CDR2 SMNVEV (reference sequence). The CDR3 runs 14 residues. Trimming shortened V by 6 bases and J by 7 bases, and 16 bases separated the two germline ends. CDR3 loop: CASSIAGPDQPQHF. CDR3 bases: TGTGCCAGCAGCATAGCGGGTCCAGACCAGCCCCAGCATTTT.

The genes are TRBV18 and TRBJ2-1, with 8 bases lining up with TRBD2. The CDR3 is 15 amino acids. The germline CDR1 and CDR2 sequences are KGHSH and LQKENI. J lost 7 bases, V lost 1 base, and 6 bases had no gene match. CDR3 protein: CASSPRSGGGNEQFF. CDR3 bases: TGTGCCAGCTCACCACGCAGCGGGGGTGGTAATGAGCAGTTCTTC.

A single count supports this clone. J is TRBJ2-1 and V is TRBV10-3; 10 bases are a match to TRBD2. The CDR3 runs to 13 residues. From germline, CDR1 is ENHRY and CDR2 SYGVKD. V was clipped by 2 bases and J by 12 bases; unmatched bases: 4. The CDR3 DNA reads as TGTGCCATCAGTGAGACTAGCGGGGTAGGGCAGTTCTTC. It encodes CAISETSGVGQFF.

The chain couples TRBV7-2 to TRBJ2-1, with 14 bases identical to TRBD2. The V and J ends lost 5 bases and 8 bases, in that order; junction bases with no gene match: 5. The CDR3 loop spans 15 amino acids. The germline V gene has CDR1 SGHTA and CDR2 FQGNSA. The CDR3 DNA follows: TGTGCCAGCAGCCACAGACTAGCGGGAGGGGATGAGCAGTTCTTC. Its translation: CASSHRLAGGDEQFF.

The chain recombines TRBV2 with TRBJ1-1; TRBD1 aligns across 7 bases. Germline trimming cut 4 bases from V and 1 base from J; bases unmatched to any gene: 6. The CDR3 covers 15 residues. Germline-derived CDR1 and CDR2 are SNHLY and FYNNEI. The CDR3 DNA sequence: TGTGCCAGCAGTGTGGACAGGCTACAGAACACTGAAGCTTTCTTT. Translation: CASSVDRLQNTEAFF.

V is TRBV9 and J is TRBJ2-1; D is uncertain. The germline V and J ends were trimmed by 6 bases and 0 bases, with 10 bases remaining between them. The CDR3 runs to 14 residues. The germline V gene has CDR1 SGDLS and CDR2 YYNGEE. The CDR3 DNA reads as TGTGCCAGCACTAGTGCTAGCTCCTACAATGAGCAGTTCTTC. Amino acids: CASTSASSYNEQFF.

This clone was counted between two and nine times. This chain links TRBV28 with TRBJ1-5, with 9 positions matching TRBD1. Looked up from germline, CDR1 is MDHEN and CDR2 is SYDVKM. The junction had 12 bases not matched to a gene; V was cut back by 3 bases and J by 9 bases. CDR3 length: 16 residues. The CDR3 bases are TGTGCCAGCAGTTTGAGGACAGGGGTCTTAAGCAGGCCCCAGCATTTT. Translating it yields CASSLRTGVLSRPQHF.

The gene calls are TRBV6-5 and TRBJ1-5; D might be TRBD1 (5 bases). Germline V gene lookup returns CDR1 MNHEY and CDR2 SVGAGI. The CDR3 loop spans 15 amino acids. Trimming shortened V by 6 bases and J by 0 bases, and 12 bases separated the two germline ends. The CDR3 sequence: CASSPGDYSNQPQHF. The DNA for the CDR3 is TGTGCCAGCAGCCCCGGGGACTATAGCAATCAGCCCCAGCATTTT.

V is TRBV10-3 and J is TRBJ2-1; 8 bases are a match to TRBD2. CDR3 length equals 13 residues. J lost 3 bases, V lost 7 bases, and 2 bases had no gene match. Germline loops: CDR1 ENHRY, CDR2 SYGVKD. The CDR3 loop is CAIKAGGYNEQFF. The CDR3 DNA follows: TGTGCCATCAAGGCGGGGGGCTACAATGAGCAGTTCTTC.

The chain recombines TRBV15 with TRBJ2-2; D gene ambiguous. V lost 0 bases to trimming and J lost 0 bases, with 8 bases between them. The germline V gene encodes CDR1 LNHNV and CDR2 YYDKDF (reference sequence). The CDR3 is made up of 16 amino acids. CDR3 coding DNA: TGTGCCACCAGCAGAGATGTGGCCACGAACACCGGGGAGCTGTTTTTT. This sequence encodes CATSRDVATNTGELFF.

The genes are TRBV10-3 and TRBJ1-5; D remains ambiguous. The germline V and J ends were trimmed by 0 bases and 6 bases, with 6 bases remaining between them. The CDR3 contains 13 residues. The germline gives CDR1 ENHRY, CDR2 SYGVKD. Written as DNA, the CDR3 is TGTGCCATCAGTGAGTCCCAGTTTCAGCCCCAGCATTTT. Translated: CAISESQFQPQHF.

This rearrangement joins TRBV18 to TRBJ2-7; 7 bases align to TRBD1. The length of the CDR3 is 15 residues. J was trimmed by 0 bases and V by 3 bases; bases with no gene match: 5. CDR1 is KGHSH and CDR2 is LQKENI in the germline V gene. The DNA of the CDR3 is TGTGCCAGCTCACCGCTCCGGACAGGCTCCTACGAGCAGTACTTC. It codes for CASSPLRTGSYEQYF.

V and J are TRBV5-1 and TRBJ2-7, with TRBD1 matching over 9 bases. CDR3 length: 14 residues. After removal of 4 bases from V and 6 bases from J, the junction contained 8 bases not matched to a gene. Germline CDR1 reads SGHRS; CDR2 reads YFSETQ. Written as DNA, the CDR3 is TGCGCCAGCAGCGCCCGGACAGGGGAAAGCGAGCAGTACTTC. It codes for CASSARTGESEQYF.

The rearrangement links TRBV6-4 to TRBJ2-3; D is unresolved. The V end lost 0 bases, the J end lost 10 bases, and 11 bases lay between the germline ends. Germline V gene data show CDR1 as MRHNA and CDR2 as SNTAGT. The CDR3 loop spans 13 amino acids. Here the CDR3 DNA reads TGTGCCAGCAGTGACTCGCCAGGCCTTGCGCAGTATTTT. Translation gives CASSDSPGLAQYF.

The genes are TRBV7-8 and TRBJ1-2, with 10 bases identical to TRBD1. The germline V gene encodes CDR1 SGHVS and CDR2 FQNEAQ. The CDR3 covers 15 residues. The J segment lost 6 bases and the V segment lost 1 base, leaving 5 bases of the junction unmatched. CDR3 in amino acids: CASSLGGQGRHGYTF. CDR3 nucleotide sequence: TGTGCCAGCAGCTTAGGGGGACAGGGGAGACATGGCTACACCTTC.

This rearrangement joins TRBV25-1 to TRBJ2-5; 11 nucleotides line up with TRBD2. Germline V gene lookup returns CDR1 MGHDK and CDR2 SYGVNS. The CDR3 spans 16 residues. Trimming took 5 bases from V and 5 from J; bases not matched to a gene: 10. The CDR3 region has the DNA TGTGCCAGCAGTCGTAGCGGGAGGGCCGCGAGGGAGACCCAGTACTTC. It encodes CASSRSGRAARETQYF. Filled out from reference TRBV25-1 and TRBJ2-5, the complete variable domain reads EADIYQTPRYLVIGTGKKITLECSQTMGHDKMYWYQQDPGMELHLIHYSYGVNSTEKGDLSSESTVSRIRTEHFPLTLESARPSHTSQYLCASSRSGRAARETQYFGPGTRLLVL.

CDR3 in amino acids: CASSLGAEAFF. CDR3 DNA: TGTGCCAGCAGCTTAGGAGCTGAAGCTTTCTTT. The rearrangement uses TRBV11-3 and TRBJ1-1; the D is unclear. The CDR3 is 11 residues long. Germline CDR1 SGHNT, CDR2 YENEEA. V lost 1 base and J 6 bases, leaving 3 bases between the germline ends.

The J gene is TRBJ2-2, the V gene TRBV2; possible D gene TRBD1, 5 bases. Germline CDR1 reads SNHLY; CDR2 reads FYNNEI. The CDR3 covers 14 residues. Deletions cut 4 bases from V and 7 bases from J, with 13 bases between. The CDR3 loop reads CASSGQGSLGELFF. The DNA of the CDR3 is TGTGCCAGCAGTGGTCAGGGAAGTCTCGGGGAGCTGTTTTTT.

The chain couples TRBV5-1 to TRBJ1-5, with 10 bases lining up with TRBD1. Trimming cost V 5 bases and J 0 bases; bases outside gene matches: 26. Germline assignment: CDR1 SGHRS and CDR2 YFSETQ. The CDR3 is 23 residues long. The CDR3 DNA is TGCGCCAGCAGGGCTCCCCCTCGCGGTCTCGGGACAGGGGCCATCAATAGCAATCAGCCCCAGCATTTT. Translated: CASRAPPRGLGTGAINSNQPQHF.

V and J are TRBV6-1 and TRBJ2-3; 8 positions agree with TRBD2. The CDR3 contains 15 residues. J lost 5 bases, V lost 9 bases, and 13 bases had no gene match. Germline V gene sequence: CDR1 MNHNS, CDR2 SASEGT. CDR3 amino acids: CASLAGGRGEDTQYF. CDR3 nucleotides: TGTGCCAGTCTCGCTGGGGGGCGGGGGGAAGATACGCAGTATTTT.

V gene TRBV10-3 combines with J gene TRBJ2-1; D is perhaps TRBD2 (6 bases). The CDR3 is 14 residues long. Germline V gene sequence: CDR1 ENHRY, CDR2 SYGVKD. Trimming removed 10 bases from V and 6 bases from J, with 19 bases in between. The CDR3: CATRIREQGNEQFF. CDR3 sequence (DNA): TGTGCCACCCGAATCCGGGAGCAAGGCAATGAGCAGTTCTTC.

The chain joins TRBV6-5 to TRBJ2-2; TRBD1 matches 8 bases. The CDR3 spans 15 residues. Germline CDR1 MNHEY, CDR2 SVGAGI. J gave up 3 bases and V 6 bases, and 6 bases lay outside the gene matches. CDR3: CASRATGVDTGELFF. Written as DNA, the CDR3 is TGTGCCAGCAGAGCGACAGGGGTGGACACCGGGGAGCTGTTTTTT.

CDR3 DNA: TGTGCCATCAAAACTAGCGGGGACACCGGGGAGCTGTTTTTT. Residues: CAIKTSGDTGELFF. This chain uses TRBV10-3 with TRBJ2-2; 10 nucleotides line up with TRBD2. The germline CDR1 and CDR2 sequences are ENHRY and SYGVKD. The V and J ends lost 7 bases and 3 bases, in that order; junction bases with no gene match: 2. There are 14 residues in the CDR3.

V and J are TRBV27 and TRBJ1-5; D possibly corresponds to TRBD1 (6 bases). This CDR3 comprises 15 residues. Germline V gene lookup returns CDR1 MNHEY and CDR2 SMNVEV (reference sequence). The V gene lost 6 bases and the J gene lost 11 bases, with 23 bases spanning the gap. The CDR3 loop reads CASRATGGGGWAQHF. The CDR3 region has the DNA TGTGCCAGCAGGGCCACGGGAGGGGGGGGCTGGGCCCAGCATTTT.

The chain joins TRBV28 to TRBJ1-5; D remains unclear. CDR1 and CDR2 from the germline V gene are MDHEN and SYDVKM. V shed 2 bases and J shed 8 bases, with 19 bases lying between them. This CDR3 is 16 amino acids long. The CDR3 nucleotides read TGTGCCAGCAGTTTAGGACTTACTATCGGGTCGGAGCCCCAGCATTTT. This sequence encodes CASSLGLTIGSEPQHF.

This chain uses TRBV2 with TRBJ1-2; TRBD1 aligns across 11 bases. After removal of 7 bases from V and 5 bases from J, the junction contained 3 bases not matched to a gene. CDR1 SNHLY and CDR2 FYNNEI come from the germline V gene. The CDR3 is 13 residues long. Here the CDR3 DNA reads TGTGCCAGCAAAGGGACAGGGGGTTATGGCTACACCTTC. It yields the protein CASKGTGGYGYTF.

This clone was picked up a small number of times. The chain recombines TRBV2 with TRBJ2-5, with a weak D call TRBD2 (6 bases). Matching the DNA end better, TRBJ2-7 makes the J call doubtful. The CDR3 is 14 amino acids. Germline lookup yields CDR1 SNHLY and CDR2 FYNNEI. This chain's CDR3 is CASGFLAAASEQYF. CDR3 nucleotides: TGTGCCAGCGGGTTCTTAGCGGCCGCCTCCGAGCAGTACTTC.

The genes are TRBV18 and TRBJ2-5, with 7 positions matching TRBD1. The CDR3 loop spans 15 amino acids. Germline-derived CDR1 and CDR2 are KGHSH and LQKENI. The ends lost 6 bases at V and 2 bases at J; junction bases unmatched: 9. The CDR3 sequence is CASSRYGTDQETQYF. The CDR3, as DNA: TGTGCCAGCTCTCGATATGGGACAGATCAAGAGACCCAGTACTTC. Combining the CDR3 with reference TRBV18 and TRBJ2-5 gives the whole variable domain NAGVMQNPRHLVRRRGQEARLRCSPMKGHSHVYWYRQLPEEGLKFMVYLQKENIIDESGMPKERFSAEFPKEGPSILRIQQVVRGDSAAYFCASSRYGTDQETQYFGPGTRLLVL.

The rearrangement links TRBV9 to TRBJ2-3; 10 nucleotides agree with TRBD2. From germline, CDR1 is SGDLS and CDR2 YYNGEE. After removal of 3 bases from V and 4 bases from J, the junction contained 2 bases not matched to a gene. The CDR3 is made up of 14 amino acids. The DNA for the CDR3 is TGTGCCAGCAGCGCCAGCGGGAGGGCAGATACGCAGTATTTT. This translates into CASSASGRADTQYF. Full variable domain (rest looked up from reference TRBV9 and TRBJ2-3): DSGVTQTPKHLITATGQRVTLRCSPRSGDLSVYWYQQSLDQGLQFLIQYYNGEERAKGNILERFSAQQFPDLHSELNLSSLELGDSALYFCASSASGRADTQYFGPGTRLTVL.

This clone has just one count. The chain couples TRBV5-1 to TRBJ2-3; possible D gene TRBD2, 6 bases. Trimming took off 1 base at V and 0 bases at J, with 12 bases between the two ends. CDR3 size: 16 residues. Germline-derived CDR1 and CDR2 are SGHRS and YFSETQ. In DNA form, the CDR3 reads TGCGCCAGCAGCTTGAGGGCTAGCGAGAGCACAGATACGCAGTATTTT. Its protein product is CASSLRASESTDTQYF.

The rearrangement links TRBV11-1 to TRBJ1-2, with D perhaps TRBD1 (6 bases). The CDR3 extends over 15 amino acids. The V end was cut by 5 bases, the J end by 5 bases, with 18 bases between. Germline CDR1 and CDR2: SGHAT and FQDESV (reference sequence). The CDR3 nucleotides read TGTGCCAGCAGCCCCAAGCAGGGACAAGGTTATGGCTACACCTTC. Its protein product is CASSPKQGQGYGYTF.